The source of this TCR beta chain is a study of STAT5B mutations in CD4+ large granular lymphocyte leukemia. This clone was counted once. Its specificity is unknown. Whole-study results and caveats: Patient CD4-sorted repertoires looked more clonal than healthy CD4+ repertoires, even without putative leukemic clones.

The assay was run at survey level. TCRdb keeps only in-frame clones here, not all; method: immunoSEQ multiplex PCR. The sample includes 25,000 to 30,000 clones, 78% of them seen just once. Controls came from buffy coats of healthy blood donors. The sequenced material came from CD4+ T cells from blood buffy coats. The sequence came from a human donor in good health.

The CDR3 region is CATSRGDLVSTDTQYF. DNA of the CDR3: TGTGCCACCAGCAGAGGAGACCTCGTGTCCACAGATACGCAGTATTTT. V usage is TRBV15 and J usage is TRBJ2-3; D not certain. Germline CDR1 LNHNV, CDR2 YYDKDF (reference sequence). The CDR3 runs to 16 residues. V gave up 1 base and J gave up 2 bases, with 13 bases separating them.